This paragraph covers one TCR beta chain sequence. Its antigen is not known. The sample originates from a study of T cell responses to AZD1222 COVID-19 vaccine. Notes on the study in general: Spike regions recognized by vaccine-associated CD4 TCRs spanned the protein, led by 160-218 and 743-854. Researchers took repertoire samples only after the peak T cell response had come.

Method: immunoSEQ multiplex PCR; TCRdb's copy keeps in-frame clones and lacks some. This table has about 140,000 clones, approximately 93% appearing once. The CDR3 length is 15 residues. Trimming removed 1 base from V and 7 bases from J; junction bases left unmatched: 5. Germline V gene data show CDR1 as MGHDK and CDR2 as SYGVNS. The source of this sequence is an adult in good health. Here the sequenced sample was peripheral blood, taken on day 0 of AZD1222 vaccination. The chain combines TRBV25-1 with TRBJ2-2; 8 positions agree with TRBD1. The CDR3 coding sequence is TGTGCCAGCAGTGAATCCAGGGGGCTTTTCGGGGAGCTGTTTTTT. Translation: CASSESRGLFGELFF.